One and the same sample provided the 22 T cell receptor beta chains below, sequenced in a study of control samples from healthy donors and cancer patients. Measured with immunoSEQ multiplex PCR; TCRdb has only the in-frame clones, and not every one. This sample has more than 95,000 clones, with more than 75% found just once. The sequenced sample consisted of blood. The receptor set was obtained from a woman aged 70-85 years in good health.

The chain carries TRBV5-1 and TRBJ2-4; 7 nucleotides line up with TRBD1. V was clipped by 4 bases and J by 0 bases; unmatched bases: 10. Germline CDR1 reads SGHRS; CDR2 reads YFSETQ. The CDR3 length is 17 residues. The CDR3 region has the DNA TGCGCCAGCAGCGAAGGGACAGAGGCCGGAGCCAAAAACATTCAGTACTTC. Encoded protein: CASSEGTEAGAKNIQYF. The full variable domain, its missing parts supplied by reference TRBV5-1 and TRBJ2-4, is KAGVTQTPRYLIKTRGQQVTLSCSPISGHRSVSWYQQTPGQGLQFLFEYFSETQRNKGNFPGRFSGRQFSNSRSEMNVSTLELGDSALYLCASSEGTEAGAKNIQYFGAGTRLSVL.

The CDR3 region is CASSLSGARHTF. As DNA, the CDR3 is TGTGCCAGCAGCTTATCAGGGGCCAGGCACACCTTC. The rearrangement joins TRBV7-2 to TRBJ1-2, with D possibly being TRBD1 (6 bases). The germline V and J ends were trimmed by 2 bases and 12 bases, with 13 bases remaining between them. Per the germline V gene, CDR1 is SGHTA and CDR2 is FQGNSA. CDR3 length equals 12 residues.

The rearrangement links TRBV6-5 to TRBJ2-3; the match to TRBD2 covers 14 bases. Per germline, CDR1 MNHEY and CDR2 SVGAGI. V shed 6 bases, J shed 9 bases, and the junction held 8 bases outside the gene matches. The CDR3 totals 15 residues. DNA for the CDR3: TGTGCCAGCAGCCGACTAGCGGGGGGGCGACAGACGCAGTATTTT. Residues: CASSRLAGGRQTQYF.

CDR3 nucleotide sequence: TGCGCCAGCAGCGCTCCGGACAGGGGATTAGGCTATGGCTACACCTTC. Translation: CASSAPDRGLGYGYTF. The rearrangement uses TRBV5-1 and TRBJ1-2; 9 bases map to TRBD1. Germline V gives CDR1 SGHRS, CDR2 YFSETQ. The CDR3 is 16 amino acids. V gave up 4 bases and J gave up 4 bases; unmatched junction bases: 11.

This chain uses TRBV24-1 with TRBJ1-4; D is unresolved. Germline V gene data show CDR1 as KGHDR and CDR2 as SFDVKD. V lost 5 bases and J lost 7, with 16 bases in between. The CDR3 sequence is 15 residues long. In DNA, the CDR3 is TGTGCCACCAGTGGCTCTGGCAGTTTTGGTGAAAAACTGTTTTTT. Translating gives CATSGSGSFGEKLFF.

The chain is built from TRBV15 and TRBJ2-2; TRBD2 aligns across 7 bases. Germline V gene lookup returns CDR1 LNHNV and CDR2 YYDKDF (reference sequence). After removal of 8 bases from V and 4 bases from J, the junction contained 10 bases not matched to a gene. CDR3 length: 15 amino acids. DNA for the CDR3: TGTGCCACCGGTGGCGGGGGTTGGAGCACCGGGGAGCTGTTTTTT. Protein: CATGGGGWSTGELFF. Looking up the rest from reference TRBV15 and TRBJ2-2 gives the full variable domain: DAMVIQNPRYQVTQFGKPVTLSCSQTLNHNVMYWYQQKSSQAPKLLFHYYDKDFNNEADTPDNFQSRRPNTSFCFLDIRSPGLGDTAMYLCATGGGGWSTGELFFGEGSRLTVL.

The chain uses TRBV19 and TRBJ1-5; TRBD1 matches 12 bases. The CDR3 totals 16 residues. The V segment lost 8 bases and the J segment 4 bases; nucleotides outside the gene matches: 9. Germline CDR1 and CDR2: LNHDA and SQIVND (reference sequence). The CDR3 nucleotides read TGTGCCAGTGGCGCGGGGACAGGGGGCAAAAATCAGCCCCAGCATTTT. Translated: CASGAGTGGKNQPQHF. The full variable domain, with the rest looked up from reference TRBV19 and TRBJ1-5, is DGGITQSPKYLFRKEGQNVTLSCEQNLNHDAMYWYRQDPGQGLRLIYYSQIVNDFQKGDIAEGYSVSREKKESFPLTVTSAQKNPTAFYLCASGAGTGGKNQPQHFGDGTRLSIL.

The rearrangement links TRBV6-2 or TRBV6-3 to TRBJ2-3; 9 positions agree with TRBD2. This CDR3 is built from 16 residues. V gave up 2 bases and J gave up 3 bases; unmatched junction bases: 6. Germline values: CDR1 MNHEY, CDR2 SVGEGT. The CDR3 sequence is CASSYPRGGRTDTQYF. The CDR3 nucleotides are TGTGCCAGCAGTTACCCGCGGGGGGGCCGGACAGATACGCAGTATTTT.

The chain combines TRBV6-5 with TRBJ2-7, with D perhaps matching TRBD1 (6 bases). Looked up from germline, CDR1 is MNHEY and CDR2 is SVGAGI. The CDR3 sequence is 16 residues long. The V gene lost 0 bases and the J gene lost 0 bases, with 12 bases spanning the gap. The CDR3 nucleotides read TGTGCCAGCAGTTACTCGATTGTGGGGGCCTCCTACGAGCAGTACTTC. Protein sequence: CASSYSIVGASYEQYF.

V is TRBV5-4 and J is TRBJ1-2; perhaps TRBD1 as D (6 bases). The CDR3 length is 14 residues. The V gene's germline CDR1 is SGHNT and CDR2 YYREEE (reference sequence). Trimming took 4 bases from V and 4 from J, leaving 14 bases between them. The DNA for the CDR3 is TGTGCCAGCAGCGGCCTGGACAGAGGCTATGGCTACACCTTC. As protein: CASSGLDRGYGYTF.

The V and J genes are TRBV14 and TRBJ1-2; a possible D gene is TRBD1 (5 bases). The V end was cut by 4 bases, the J end by 2 bases, with 26 bases between. Germline V CDR1 and CDR2: SGHDN, FVKESK. The CDR3 totals 19 residues. CDR3 sequence reads: CASSPWNDRLLGLNYGYTF. In DNA form, the CDR3 reads TGTGCCAGCAGCCCGTGGAACGACAGACTATTAGGCTTGAACTATGGCTACACCTTC.

This clone was recorded only once. The V gene is TRBV10-1, the J gene TRBJ2-3, with a tentative D call TRBD1 (5 bases). In germline, CDR1 is WNHNN, CDR2 SYGVQD (reference sequence). The CDR3 consists of 13 residues. V was shortened by 3 bases and J by 4 bases, with 8 bases between the two germline ends. CDR3 sequence reads: CASSDRDSDTQYF. The CDR3 region has the DNA TGCGCCAGCAGTGACAGGGATTCAGATACGCAGTATTTT.

The chain uses TRBV5-5 and TRBJ1-5; TRBD1 is a possible D gene (5 bases). Looked up from germline, CDR1 is SGHKS and CDR2 is YYEKEE (reference sequence). The CDR3 is 15 residues long. V was cut by 4 bases and J by 0 bases, with 11 bases left in between. CDR3 coding DNA: TGTGCCAGCAGCCCTACAGGCGCTAGCAATCAGCCCCAGCATTTT. It translates to CASSPTGASNQPQHF. Looking up the rest from reference TRBV5-5 and TRBJ1-5 gives the full variable domain: DAGVTQSPTHLIKTRGQQVTLRCSPISGHKSVSWYQQVLGQGPQFIFQYYEKEERGRGNFPDRFSARQFPNYSSELNVNALLLGDSALYLCASSPTGASNQPQHFGDGTRLSIL.

V and J are TRBV9 and TRBJ2-1; 8 nucleotides align to TRBD2. Germline V lookup: CDR1 SGDLS, CDR2 YYNGEE. V was pared by 0 bases and J by 2 bases, with 4 bases of the junction left unmatched. There are 16 residues in the CDR3. CDR3 protein: CASSVDGGGTYNEQFF. The CDR3 DNA reads as TGTGCCAGCAGCGTAGACGGCGGGGGGACCTACAATGAGCAGTTCTTC.

The chain combines TRBV27 with TRBJ1-1, with 7 bases fitting TRBD1. Unmatched junction bases numbered 7, after V lost 5 bases and J lost 1 base. Germline V CDR1 and CDR2: MNHEY, SMNVEV (reference sequence). CDR3 size: 15 residues. This CDR3 is CASSLRTGSNTEAFF. The DNA of the CDR3 is TGTGCCAGCAGTCTCCGGACAGGTTCGAACACTGAAGCTTTCTTT.

The chain uses TRBV18 and TRBJ1-1, with TRBD1 identical over 7 bases. Trimming at V came to 3 bases and at J to 1 base, leaving 2 bases not matched to a gene. The CDR3 is made up of 14 amino acids. Looked up from germline, CDR1 is KGHSH and CDR2 is LQKENI. As DNA, the CDR3 is TGTGCCAGCTCACCGGGACAGACGAACACTGAAGCTTTCTTT. Protein: CASSPGQTNTEAFF. Full variable domain (remainder filled in from reference TRBV18 and TRBJ1-1): NAGVMQNPRHLVRRRGQEARLRCSPMKGHSHVYWYRQLPEEGLKFMVYLQKENIIDESGMPKERFSAEFPKEGPSILRIQQVVRGDSAAYFCASSPGQTNTEAFFGQGTRLTVV.

The chain combines TRBV23-1 with TRBJ1-5; no clear D gene. TRBV23-1 carries the ORF label, with uncertain function. V dropped 4 bases and J dropped 2 bases, with 18 bases sitting between them. The CDR3 is made up of 17 amino acids. The CDR3 DNA reads as TGCGCCAGCAGTCTACTCATGGTCTCGAGCGGCAATCAGCCCCAGCATTTT. It codes for CASSLLMVSSGNQPQHF.

The V call is TRBV4-2, the J call TRBJ2-2; 10 positions agree with TRBD1. Germline CDR1 LGHNA, CDR2 YNFKEQ. With 4 bases clipped from V and 6 bases from J, the junction kept 5 bases outside the gene matches. The CDR3 has 15 amino acids. CDR3 sequence (DNA): TGTGCCAGCAGCCCCGGGACAGGGGAAGCCGGGGAGCTGTTTTTT. Protein: CASSPGTGEAGELFF.

This chain connects TRBV6-5 to TRBJ2-7; 7 positions agree with TRBD1. CDR1 and CDR2 (germline): MNHEY, SVGAGI. This CDR3 is built from 13 residues. Germline trimming cut 7 bases from V and 5 bases from J; bases unmatched to any gene: 8. CDR3 in DNA: TGTGCCAGCACCCCGGCAGGGGGAGACGAGCAGTACTTC. It yields the protein CASTPAGGDEQYF.

This sequence joins TRBV7-2 and TRBJ1-4, with 10 bases fitting TRBD1. J lost 0 bases, V lost 4 bases, and 5 bases had no gene match. Germline V lookup: CDR1 SGHTA, CDR2 FQGNSA. The CDR3 consists of 17 residues. Here the CDR3 reads CASSSLGTGATNEKLFF. CDR3 coding DNA: TGTGCCAGCAGCTCACTCGGGACAGGGGCAACTAATGAAAAACTGTTTTTT.

The rearrangement links TRBV4-1 to TRBJ2-3; 10 bases align to TRBD2. The germline V gene has CDR1 MGHRA and CDR2 YSYEKL. This CDR3 spans 18 amino acids. V shed 0 bases and J 2 bases; nucleotides not matched to a gene: 8. The CDR3 reads CASSQDSPSGGTTDTQYF. DNA for the CDR3: TGCGCCAGCAGCCAAGATTCCCCTAGCGGGGGAACCACAGATACGCAGTATTTT.

The chain has TRBV19 and TRBJ1-5; D gene ambiguous. Germline V gene sequence: CDR1 LNHDA, CDR2 SQIVND (reference sequence). The CDR3 extends over 18 amino acids. The germline V and J ends were trimmed by 6 bases and 0 bases, with 21 bases remaining between them. DNA of the CDR3: TGTGCCAGTAGCCTATTGCTGGGGATTCGTGGTAGCAATCAGCCCCAGCATTTT. Translated, it gives CASSLLLGIRGSNQPQHF.